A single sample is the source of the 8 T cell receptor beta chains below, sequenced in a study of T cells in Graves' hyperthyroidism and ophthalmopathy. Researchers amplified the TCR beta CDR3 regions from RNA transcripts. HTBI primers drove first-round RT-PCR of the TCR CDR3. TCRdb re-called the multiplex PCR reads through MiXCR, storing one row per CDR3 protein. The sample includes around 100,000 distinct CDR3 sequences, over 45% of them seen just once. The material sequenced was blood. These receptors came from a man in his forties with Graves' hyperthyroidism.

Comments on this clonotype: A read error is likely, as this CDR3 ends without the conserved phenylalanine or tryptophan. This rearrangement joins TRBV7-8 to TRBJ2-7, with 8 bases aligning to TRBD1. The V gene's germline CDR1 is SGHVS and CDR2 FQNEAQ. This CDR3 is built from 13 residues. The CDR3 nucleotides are TGTGCTAGCAGCTTGAGGACAGGGACCGAGCAGTACCTC. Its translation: CASSLRTGTEQYL.

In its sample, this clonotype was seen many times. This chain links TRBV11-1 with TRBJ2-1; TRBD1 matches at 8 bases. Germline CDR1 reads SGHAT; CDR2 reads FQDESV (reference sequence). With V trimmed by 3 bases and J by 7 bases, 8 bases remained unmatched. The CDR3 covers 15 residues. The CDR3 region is CASSFQDRVSNEQFF. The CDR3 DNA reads TGTGCCAGCAGCTTTCAGGACAGGGTTTCAAATGAGCAGTTCTTC.

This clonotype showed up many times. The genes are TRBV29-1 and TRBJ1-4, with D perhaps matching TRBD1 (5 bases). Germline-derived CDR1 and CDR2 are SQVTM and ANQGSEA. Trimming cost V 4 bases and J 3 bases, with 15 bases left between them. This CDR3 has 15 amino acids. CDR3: CSVASLRGSNEKLFF. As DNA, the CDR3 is TGCAGCGTTGCATCTTTGAGGGGTTCTAATGAAAAACTGTTTTTT. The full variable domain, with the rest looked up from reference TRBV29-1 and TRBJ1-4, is SAVISQKPSRDICQRGTSLTIQCQVDSQVTMMFWYRQQPGQSLTLIATANQGSEATYESGFVIDKFPISRPNLTFSTLTVSNMSPEDSSIYLCSVASLRGSNEKLFFGSGTQLSVL.

The CDR3 loop reads CASSPSGTSVHNEQFF. The CDR3 DNA reads as TGTGCCAGCAGTCCATCCGGGACTAGCGTACACAATGAGCAGTTCTTC. The rearrangement links TRBV7-9 to TRBJ2-1; TRBD2 matches at 10 bases. This CDR3 is built from 16 residues. Germline assignment: CDR1 SEHNR and CDR2 FQNEAQ (reference sequence). J was trimmed by 5 bases and V by 6 bases; bases with no gene match: 10.

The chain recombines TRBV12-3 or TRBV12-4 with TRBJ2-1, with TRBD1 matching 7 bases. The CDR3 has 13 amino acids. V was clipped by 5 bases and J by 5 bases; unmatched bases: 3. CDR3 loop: CASSRGQNNEQFF. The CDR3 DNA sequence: TGTGCCAGCAGTAGGGGACAGAACAATGAGCAGTTCTTC.

CDR3 amino acids: CSAGTGGGKPQYF. CDR3 sequence (DNA): TGCAGCGCTGGGACAGGGGGAGGAAAGCCCCAGTACTTC. V gene TRBV29-1 combines with J gene TRBJ2-5; 11 nucleotides align to TRBD1. J lost 9 bases, V lost 7 bases, and 10 bases had no gene match. Per the germline V gene, CDR1 is SQVTM and CDR2 is ANQGSEA. The CDR3 has 13 amino acids.

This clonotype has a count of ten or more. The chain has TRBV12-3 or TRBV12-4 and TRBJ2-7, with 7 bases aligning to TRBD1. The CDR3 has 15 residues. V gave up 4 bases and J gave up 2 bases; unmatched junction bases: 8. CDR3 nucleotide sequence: TGTGCCAGCAGTTGGGGACAGAAATCGCCCTACGAGCAGTACTTC. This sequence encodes CASSWGQKSPYEQYF.

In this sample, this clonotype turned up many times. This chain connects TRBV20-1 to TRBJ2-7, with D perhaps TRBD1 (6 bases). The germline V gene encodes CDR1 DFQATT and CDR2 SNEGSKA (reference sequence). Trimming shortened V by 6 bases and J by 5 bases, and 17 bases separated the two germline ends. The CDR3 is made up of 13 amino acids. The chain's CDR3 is CSAPPGDRHEQYF. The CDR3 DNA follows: TGCAGTGCCCCCCCAGGGGATCGCCACGAGCAGTACTTC.